The present T cell receptor (beta chain) was sequenced within a study of T cell clonality in common variable immunodeficiency. Study-level points and caveats: Common variable immunodeficiency TCR beta sequences reportedly had fewer deletions and N-nucleotide insertions. Authors noted CVID clonality's cause needs subpopulation repertoire sequencing. CVID subjects had higher TCRbeta clonality than healthy controls, most marked in about a third.

Germline assignment: CDR1 KGHSH and CDR2 LQKENI. CDR3 length: 13 residues. Trimming cost V 6 bases and J 5 bases, with 14 bases left between them. CVID and control samples used equivalent genomic DNA input. Sequencing was performed with immunoSEQ multiplex PCR; in TCRdb, only in-frame clones are kept and a portion is missing. Recorded here are fewer than 70,000 clones, none singletons. In its sample, this clone was seen many times. The antigen remains undetermined. The CDR3 goes on 3 residues after the read ends, and that part is filled in from the germline J gene. The chain is built from TRBV18 and TRBJ2-7; weak D call: TRBD2 (8 bases). This TCR was recovered from a person between 18 and 69 years old in good health. Input material: peripheral blood mononuclear cells. The sequenced part of the CDR3 DNA is TGTGCCAGCTCCCCGGGAGGGGGCAACGAG. It translates to CASSPGGGNE. Given in full, the CDR3 is CASSPGGGNEQYF.